This T cell receptor (beta chain) was identified during a study of shared T cell receptors in the human thymus. CDR1 and CDR2 from the germline V gene are SGDLS and YYNGEE. With V trimmed by 7 bases and J by 6 bases, 9 bases remained unmatched. The CDR3 has 14 residues. Libraries were prepared by immunoSEQ multiplex PCR; TCRdb keeps only in-frame clonotypes and omits some of them. The sample consists of hundreds of thousands of clones, approximately 95% of them appearing once. The clonotype was recovered from a human donor. The chain employs TRBV9 and TRBJ2-4; 8 positions agree with TRBD2. The sequenced sample was thymocytes. CDR3 sequence: CASSSGSCRNIQYF. The CDR3 region has the DNA TGTGCCAGCTCGAGCGGGAGCTGCAGAAACATTCAGTACTTC.